Listed below are T cell receptor beta chains from one sample, sequenced in a study of T cell responses to AZD1222 COVID-19 vaccine. Sequencing was performed with immunoSEQ multiplex PCR; in TCRdb, only in-frame clones are kept and a portion is missing. The table has roughly 140,000 clones, about 89% seen once. Sequenced material: peripheral blood, taken on day 0 of MenACWY control vaccination. These TCRs come from an adult in good health. The CDR3 runs from the conserved cysteine through the conserved F or W. Fields, in order: J gene, clone size, V gene, D gene, CDR3 DNA, CDR3 protein. D genes are given only for firm matches. The listing skips clone size in some rows; elsewhere it reads once, few, many or a size class.

J gene: TRBJ2-1
clone size: .
V gene: TRBV7-6
D gene: TRBD2
CDR3 DNA: TGTGCCAGCAGCTTAGAAGCGGGGGGCTACAATGAGCAGTTCTTC
CDR3 protein: CASSLEAGGYNEQFF

J gene: TRBJ1-1
clone size: .
V gene: TRBV6-5
D gene: TRBD1
CDR3 DNA: TGTGCCAGCAGGGACAGGGAGAACACTGAAGCTTTCTTT
CDR3 protein: CASRDRENTEAFF

J gene: TRBJ2-1
clone size: few
V gene: TRBV12-3/TRBV12-4
D gene: TRBD2
CDR3 DNA: TGTGCCAGCAGGAGCGGGAATAACAATGAGCAGTTCTTC
CDR3 protein: CASRSGNNNEQFF

J gene: TRBJ1-2
clone size: .
V gene: TRBV27
D gene: TRBD1
CDR3 DNA: TGTGCCAGCAGTTTAATACAGGGGGCGATTGATGGCTACACCTTC
CDR3 protein: CASSLIQGAIDGYTF

J gene: TRBJ1-6
clone size: .
V gene: TRBV25-1
D gene: .
CDR3 DNA: TGTGCCAGCAGTGAAGAACAGACCTATAATTCACCCCTCCACTTT
CDR3 protein: CASSEEQTYNSPLHF

J gene: TRBJ1-1
clone size: .
V gene: TRBV6-1
D gene: .
CDR3 DNA: TGTGCCAGCAGGATACAGGACACTGAAGCTTTCTTT
CDR3 protein: CASRIQDTEAFF

J gene: TRBJ1-2
clone size: .
V gene: TRBV5-8
D gene: .
CDR3 DNA: TGTGCCAGCAGCTTAACAGGGCGGAACTATGGCTACACCTTC
CDR3 protein: CASSLTGRNYGYTF

J gene: TRBJ1-2
clone size: .
V gene: TRBV5-4
D gene: TRBD1
CDR3 DNA: TGTGCCAGCGCGGGGGACAGGGTTGGCTACACCTTC
CDR3 protein: CASAGDRVGYTF

J gene: TRBJ2-5
clone size: once
V gene: TRBV29-1
D gene: .
CDR3 DNA: TGCAGCGTTGAACCTGGCAGGGGAGCGGAGACCCAGTACTTC
CDR3 protein: CSVEPGRGAETQYF

J gene: TRBJ1-5
clone size: .
V gene: TRBV19
D gene: .
CDR3 DNA: TGTGCCAGTAGTATAGGGGTGACAGCAAATCAGCCCCAGCATTTT
CDR3 protein: CASSIGVTANQPQHF

J gene: TRBJ1-2
clone size: .
V gene: TRBV13
D gene: .
CDR3 DNA: TGTGCCAGCAGCCGGGGAGGGGGTTTGGGCTATGGCTACACCTTC
CDR3 protein: CASSRGGGLGYGYTF

J gene: TRBJ2-3
clone size: .
V gene: TRBV24-1
D gene: TRBD2
CDR3 DNA: TGTGCCACCAGTGATTGGACTAGCGGGGACTCTATCAAGCAAGACCCAGATACGCAGTATTTT
CDR3 protein: CATSDWTSGDSIKQDPDTQYF

J gene: TRBJ2-1
clone size: .
V gene: TRBV4-2
D gene: .
CDR3 DNA: TGTGCCAGCAGGGGGGAACCATACAATGAGCAGTTCTTC
CDR3 protein: CASRGEPYNEQFF

J gene: TRBJ1-2
clone size: .
V gene: TRBV27
D gene: .
CDR3 DNA: TGTGCCAGCAGTTTATCTTTGCAGGTTGCTAACTATGGCTACACCTTC
CDR3 protein: CASSLSLQVANYGYTF

J gene: TRBJ1-1
clone size: .
V gene: TRBV7-2
D gene: .
CDR3 DNA: TGTGCCAGCAGCTCACCAGGGGATCGCACTGAAGCTTTCTTT
CDR3 protein: CASSSPGDRTEAFF

J gene: TRBJ2-2
clone size: .
V gene: TRBV24-1
D gene: .
CDR3 DNA: TGTGCCACCAGTTCGGGGACGGGAGGGGAGCTGTTTTTT
CDR3 protein: CATSSGTGGELFF

J gene: TRBJ2-5
clone size: .
V gene: TRBV27
D gene: .
CDR3 DNA: TGTGCCAGCAGTCCCACTAGGACGTTTCAAGAGACCCAGTACTTC
CDR3 protein: CASSPTRTFQETQYF

J gene: TRBJ2-2
clone size: .
V gene: TRBV2
D gene: .
CDR3 DNA: TGTGCCAGCAGTGAGCGAGGGACCGGGGAGCTGTTTTTT
CDR3 protein: CASSERGTGELFF

J gene: TRBJ2-1
clone size: once
V gene: TRBV7-3
D gene: TRBD2
CDR3 DNA: TGTGCCAGCAGCTTTGGACTAGCCTCCTACAATGAGCAGTTCTTC
CDR3 protein: CASSFGLASYNEQFF

J gene: TRBJ1-5
clone size: .
V gene: TRBV2
D gene: .
CDR3 DNA: TGTGCCAGCAGTGAAGACGCGACCCAGCATTTT
CDR3 protein: CASSEDATQHF

J gene: TRBJ1-5
clone size: .
V gene: TRBV15
D gene: TRBD1
CDR3 DNA: TGTGCCACCAGCAGTTTATTCCGGGACAGGACCAATCAGCCCCAGCATTTT
CDR3 protein: CATSSLFRDRTNQPQHF

J gene: TRBJ1-3
clone size: once
V gene: TRBV4-1
D gene: TRBD1
CDR3 DNA: TGCGCCAGCAGCCAATCTAGGGGGCTATTTGGAAACACCATATATTTT
CDR3 protein: CASSQSRGLFGNTIYF

J gene: TRBJ2-1
clone size: .
V gene: TRBV2
D gene: TRBD2
CDR3 DNA: TGTGCCAGGGGAGGGGAGGCGGGCCATCCTTACAATGAGCAGTTCTTC
CDR3 protein: CARGGEAGHPYNEQFF

J gene: TRBJ1-1
clone size: .
V gene: TRBV3-1/TRBV3-2
D gene: TRBD1
CDR3 DNA: TGTGCCAGCAGCATACAGGGGATGGACACTGAAGCTTTCTTT
CDR3 protein: CASSIQGMDTEAFF

J gene: TRBJ1-5
clone size: .
V gene: TRBV19
D gene: TRBD1
CDR3 DNA: TGTGCCAGTTCCGCGGGACAGCTAACGTTGCCCCAGCATTTT
CDR3 protein: CASSAGQLTLPQHF

J gene: TRBJ2-2
clone size: .
V gene: TRBV6-1
D gene: .
CDR3 DNA: TGTGCCAGCAGTGAAAGGATAGCTAACACCGGGGAGCTGTTTTTT
CDR3 protein: CASSERIANTGELFF

J gene: TRBJ2-7
clone size: .
V gene: TRBV27
D gene: .
CDR3 DNA: TGTGCCAGCAAGGGAGGGGGCTCCTACGAGCAGTACTTC
CDR3 protein: CASKGGGSYEQYF

J gene: TRBJ2-1
clone size: .
V gene: TRBV29-1
D gene: TRBD2
CDR3 DNA: TGCAGCGCCCGTGCGGGGGGGTACAATGAGCAGTTCTTC
CDR3 protein: CSARAGGYNEQFF

J gene: TRBJ1-2
clone size: .
V gene: TRBV2
D gene: .
CDR3 DNA: TGTGCCAGCAGTGTAATCAGGAACTATGGCTACACCTTC
CDR3 protein: CASSVIRNYGYTF

J gene: TRBJ2-1
clone size: .
V gene: TRBV19
D gene: .
CDR3 DNA: TGTGCCAGTAGCCATGGACTTGGCTCCTACAATGAGCAGTTCTTC
CDR3 protein: CASSHGLGSYNEQFF

J gene: TRBJ1-5
clone size: .
V gene: TRBV28
D gene: TRBD1
CDR3 DNA: TGTGCCAGCAGACCTGGACCCCACCGGACAGGGTTCAATCAGCCCCAGCATTTT
CDR3 protein: CASRPGPHRTGFNQPQHF

J gene: TRBJ2-7
clone size: .
V gene: TRBV30
D gene: TRBD1
CDR3 DNA: TGTGCCTGGAGTGTAAAGGTGGAGGACAGGGGAAAATACGAGCAGTACTTC
CDR3 protein: CAWSVKVEDRGKYEQYF

J gene: TRBJ2-3
clone size: .
V gene: TRBV19
D gene: .
CDR3 DNA: TGTGCCAGTAGTATACAGGGGAGGTGGACAGATACGCAGTATTTT
CDR3 protein: CASSIQGRWTDTQYF

J gene: TRBJ2-7
clone size: .
V gene: TRBV5-1
D gene: .
CDR3 DNA: TGCGCCAGCAGCTTGCACGCTCAGGGTGCTTACGAGCAGTACTTC
CDR3 protein: CASSLHAQGAYEQYF

J gene: TRBJ2-7
clone size: .
V gene: TRBV18
D gene: TRBD2
CDR3 DNA: TGTGCCAGCTCACCAAGTAGGACTAGCGCATACGAGCAGTACTTC
CDR3 protein: CASSPSRTSAYEQYF

J gene: TRBJ2-7
clone size: .
V gene: TRBV9
D gene: .
CDR3 DNA: TGTGCCAGCAGCCCCTCCGGACACGGGAATGGCGAGCAGTACTTC
CDR3 protein: CASSPSGHGNGEQYF

J gene: TRBJ2-3
clone size: .
V gene: TRBV7-2
D gene: TRBD2
CDR3 DNA: TGTGCCAGCAGCTTAGAAGCTTGGCGGGGGGGAGATACGCAGTATTTT
CDR3 protein: CASSLEAWRGGDTQYF

J gene: TRBJ2-6
clone size: .
V gene: TRBV5-1
D gene: .
CDR3 DNA: TGCGCCAGCAGCCTCCAGGGAGTGTCTGGGGCCAACGTCCTGACTTTC
CDR3 protein: CASSLQGVSGANVLTF

J gene: TRBJ2-1
clone size: .
V gene: TRBV7-2
D gene: .
CDR3 DNA: TGTGCCAGCAGCCCCCGGGGGAGGGGGGGCCTCAATGAGCAGTTCTTC
CDR3 protein: CASSPRGRGGLNEQFF

J gene: TRBJ1-2
clone size: once
V gene: TRBV28
D gene: .
CDR3 DNA: TGTGCCAGCATGGGGGGGGAAGCTGGTTATGGCTACACCTTC
CDR3 protein: CASMGGEAGYGYTF

J gene: TRBJ2-5
clone size: .
V gene: TRBV7-7
D gene: .
CDR3 DNA: TGTGCTAGCAGCTTAGCTGACCGTACGGAGACCCAGTACTTC
CDR3 protein: CASSLADRTETQYF

J gene: TRBJ2-5
clone size: .
V gene: TRBV11-2
D gene: TRBD2
CDR3 DNA: TGTGCCAGCAGCCAGGGGTTACTAGCGGGATGGGAGACCCAGTACTTC
CDR3 protein: CASSQGLLAGWETQYF

J gene: TRBJ2-5
clone size: .
V gene: TRBV7-2
D gene: .
CDR3 DNA: TGTGCCAGCAGCTCCATGACGGGGATAGGGACCCAGTACTTC
CDR3 protein: CASSSMTGIGTQYF

J gene: TRBJ1-3
clone size: .
V gene: TRBV3-1/TRBV3-2
D gene: .
CDR3 DNA: TGTGCCAGCAGGACACTATCTGGAAACACCATATATTTT
CDR3 protein: CASRTLSGNTIYF

J gene: TRBJ1-6
clone size: once
V gene: TRBV5-1
D gene: TRBD1
CDR3 DNA: TGCGCCACCCGATCCGGACAGGGCGCTTCACCCCTCCACTTT
CDR3 protein: CATRSGQGASPLHF

J gene: TRBJ2-1
clone size: once
V gene: TRBV6-5
D gene: TRBD1
CDR3 DNA: TGTGCCAGCAGTTACGGGGACAGGACTTACAATGAGCAGTTCTTC
CDR3 protein: CASSYGDRTYNEQFF

J gene: TRBJ1-5
clone size: .
V gene: TRBV7-9
D gene: .
CDR3 DNA: TGTGCCAGCAGCTTGAGTAGCAATCAGCCCCAGCATTTT
CDR3 protein: CASSLSSNQPQHF

J gene: TRBJ1-5
clone size: .
V gene: TRBV15
D gene: .
CDR3 DNA: TGTGCCACCAGCAGAGTCAGGGAAGATCAGCCCCAGCATTTT
CDR3 protein: CATSRVREDQPQHF